This passage covers 15 T cell receptor beta chains from one sample sequenced in a study of OX40 agonist ivuxolimab in advanced cancers. Clones were sequenced by immunoSEQ multiplex PCR, and TCRdb holds only the in-frame ones, with some missing. The table lists roughly 120,000 clones, under 95% of them singletons. The sample here was CD4+ or CD8+ T cells sorted from blood, taken in a trial of the OX40 agonist ivuxolimab. All receptors derive from an adult with an advanced solid tumor such as melanoma, head and neck, liver or kidney cancer.

The rearrangement joins TRBV7-2 to TRBJ2-1; D possibly corresponds to TRBD1 (5 bases). This CDR3 has 15 amino acids. The germline CDR1 and CDR2 sequences are SGHTA and FQGNSA. The V gene lost 2 bases and the J gene lost 8 bases, with 16 bases spanning the gap. The CDR3 DNA is TGTGCCAGCAGCTTATGGCAGGGCTTAGGCGATGAGCAGTTCTTC. Amino acids: CASSLWQGLGDEQFF.

This chain connects TRBV30 to TRBJ2-7, with D perhaps being TRBD1 or TRBD2 (5 bases each). Per germline, CDR1 GTSNPN and CDR2 SVGIG (reference sequence). Trimming removed 5 bases from V and 6 bases from J, with 11 bases in between. This CDR3 is built from 11 residues. The CDR3 DNA reads TGTGCCTGGTACGTTGGGGGCGAGCAGTACTTC. Protein sequence: CAWYVGGEQYF.

This clone was observed once. The chain employs TRBV19 and TRBJ1-4; D not certain. CDR3 length: 12 amino acids. CDR1 is LNHDA, CDR2 SQIVND, per germline (reference sequence). With 5 bases removed from V and 8 bases from J, the gap between germline ends came to 9 bases. CDR3 DNA: TGTGCCAGTAGTTCCCAGCGGGAAAAACTGTTTTTT. It is translated as CASSSQREKLFF.

CDR3 sequence: CASSAGFLAGTTDTQYF. The CDR3 DNA sequence: TGTGCCAGCAGCGCGGGGTTCCTAGCGGGGACCACAGATACGCAGTATTTT. The rearrangement uses TRBV27 and TRBJ2-3; 9 bases match TRBD2. The germline V gene encodes CDR1 MNHEY and CDR2 SMNVEV (reference sequence). The CDR3 consists of 17 residues. After removal of 6 bases from V and 2 bases from J, the junction contained 12 bases not matched to a gene.

V gene TRBV2 combines with J gene TRBJ1-3, with D unclear. Trimming pared 11 bases from V and 2 bases from J, leaving 7 bases between. The CDR3 runs 11 residues. Germline V gene sequence: CDR1 SNHLY, CDR2 FYNNEI. CDR3 DNA sequence: TGTGCCGTATCGACTGGAAACACCATATATTTT. It encodes CAVSTGNTIYF.

The J gene is TRBJ1-2, the V gene TRBV11-3; no definite D call. In germline, CDR1 is SGHNT, CDR2 YENEEA. This CDR3 is built from 13 residues. V lost 5 bases and J lost 8, with 15 bases in between. CDR3 coding DNA: TGTGCCAGCAGCCCACGGAGACTGCGGGGCTACACCTTC. As protein: CASSPRRLRGYTF.

This chain joins TRBV7-8 and TRBJ1-3; D gene uncertain. The CDR3 runs 15 residues. Per the germline V gene, CDR1 is SGHVS and CDR2 is FQNEAQ. The ends were cut back, 6 bases at V and 0 bases at J, with 12 bases in the middle. In nucleotides, the CDR3 is TGTGCCAGCAGTTCCCAGGTTAGCTCTGGAAACACCATATATTTT. Translating it yields CASSSQVSSGNTIYF.

The chain has TRBV28 and TRBJ2-7; 8 bases line up with TRBD2. Germline CDR1 reads MDHEN; CDR2 reads SYDVKM. Trimming removed 2 bases from V and 4 bases from J; junction bases left unmatched: 7. The CDR3 covers 15 residues. In DNA, the CDR3 is TGTGCCAGCAGTTTAAGCAGTAGCGGGAAATACGAGCAGTACTTC. Its translation is CASSLSSSGKYEQYF.

This clone was picked up a small number of times. The genes are TRBV5-1 and TRBJ1-1, with D possibly TRBD1 on 5 matching bases. The CDR3 covers 16 residues. The V end lost 5 bases, the J end lost 3 bases, and 20 bases lay between the germline ends. Germline V gene lookup returns CDR1 SGHRS and CDR2 YFSETQ. The CDR3 loop reads CASSFELGELYTEAFF. As DNA, the CDR3 is TGCGCCAGCAGTTTCGAGTTGGGGGAATTGTACACTGAAGCTTTCTTT. The full variable domain, rest sourced from reference TRBV5-1 and TRBJ1-1, is KAGVTQTPRYLIKTRGQQVTLSCSPISGHRSVSWYQQTPGQGLQFLFEYFSETQRNKGNFPGRFSGRQFSNSRSEMNVSTLELGDSALYLCASSFELGELYTEAFFGQGTRLTVV.

The chain has TRBV10-1 and TRBJ2-3, with TRBD2 matching 9 bases. The V gene's germline CDR1 is WNHNN and CDR2 SYGVQD (reference sequence). Trimming cost V 11 bases and J 1 base; bases outside gene matches: 16. The CDR3 totals 17 residues. CDR3 bases: TGCGCCGAGCATAGTGGCGGGAGGGCCGGTGGCACAGATACGCAGTATTTT. Protein: CAEHSGGRAGGTDTQYF.

This rearrangement joins TRBV27 to TRBJ1-5; 12 bases align to TRBD1. CDR1 is MNHEY and CDR2 is SMNVEV in the germline V gene (reference sequence). The CDR3 runs to 15 residues. The junction had 3 bases not matched to a gene; V was cut back by 4 bases and J by 5 bases. CDR3 protein: CASSSGQGAYQPQHF. In DNA, the CDR3 is TGTGCCAGCAGTTCGGGACAGGGGGCTTATCAGCCCCAGCATTTT.

The chain carries TRBV2 and TRBJ1-1; TRBD1 matches at 8 bases. The trim removed 4 bases at V and 10 bases at J, leaving 2 bases unmatched. CDR1 and CDR2 from the germline V gene are SNHLY and FYNNEI. The CDR3 runs to 11 residues. This CDR3 is CASSVDRAAFF. The CDR3 bases are TGTGCCAGCAGTGTGGACAGGGCAGCTTTCTTT.

This clone was seen repeatedly, ten times or more. V usage is TRBV18 and J usage is TRBJ1-2, with a possible D match to TRBD1 (6 bases). The CDR3 totals 13 residues. Germline V CDR1 and CDR2: KGHSH, LQKENI. Trimming took 2 bases from V and 5 from J, leaving 9 bases between them. The CDR3 DNA reads as TGTGCCAGCTCACCAGAGGGGGGTTATGGCTACACCTTC. The encoded protein is CASSPEGGYGYTF.

This chain uses TRBV7-2 with TRBJ2-2, with D maybe TRBD2 (6 bases). From germline, CDR1 is SGHTA and CDR2 FQGNSA. The CDR3 runs to 15 residues. With 6 bases removed from V and 1 base from J, the gap between germline ends came to 12 bases. This CDR3 is CASRLLAQNTGELFF. CDR3 nucleotides: TGTGCCAGCAGATTGCTAGCGCAGAACACCGGGGAGCTGTTTTTT. Complete variable domain (other parts from reference TRBV7-2 and TRBJ2-2): GAGVSQSPSNKVTEKGKDVELRCDPISGHTALYWYRQSLGQGLEFLIYFQGNSAPDKSGLPSDRFSAERTGGSVSTLTIQRTQQEDSAVYLCASRLLAQNTGELFFGEGSRLTVL.

This clone was counted once. V gene TRBV11-2 combines with J gene TRBJ1-2, with TRBD1 matching over 9 bases. Germline V gives CDR1 SGHAT, CDR2 FQNNGV. The CDR3 runs 17 residues. With V trimmed by 5 bases and J by 7 bases, 17 bases remained unmatched. CDR3 DNA: TGTGCCAGCAGCCTTGGGACAGGGAATGCCCGGTGGATTGGCTACACCTTC. Its protein product is CASSLGTGNARWIGYTF.